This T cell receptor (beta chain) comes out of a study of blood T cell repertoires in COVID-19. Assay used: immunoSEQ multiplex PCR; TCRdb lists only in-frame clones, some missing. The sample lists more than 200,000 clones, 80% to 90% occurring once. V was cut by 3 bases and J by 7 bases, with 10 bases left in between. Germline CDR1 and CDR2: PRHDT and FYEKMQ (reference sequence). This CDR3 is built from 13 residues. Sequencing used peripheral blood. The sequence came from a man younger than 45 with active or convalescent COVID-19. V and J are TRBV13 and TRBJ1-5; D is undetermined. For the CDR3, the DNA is TGTGCCAGCAGCTTCGGACGGGAACAGCCCCAGCATTTT. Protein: CASSFGREQPQHF. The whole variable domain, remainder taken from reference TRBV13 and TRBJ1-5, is AAGVIQSPRHLIKEKRETATLKCYPIPRHDTVYWYQQGPGQDPQFLISFYEKMQSDKGSIPDRFSAQQFSDYHSELNMSSLELGDSALYFCASSFGREQPQHFGDGTRLSIL.